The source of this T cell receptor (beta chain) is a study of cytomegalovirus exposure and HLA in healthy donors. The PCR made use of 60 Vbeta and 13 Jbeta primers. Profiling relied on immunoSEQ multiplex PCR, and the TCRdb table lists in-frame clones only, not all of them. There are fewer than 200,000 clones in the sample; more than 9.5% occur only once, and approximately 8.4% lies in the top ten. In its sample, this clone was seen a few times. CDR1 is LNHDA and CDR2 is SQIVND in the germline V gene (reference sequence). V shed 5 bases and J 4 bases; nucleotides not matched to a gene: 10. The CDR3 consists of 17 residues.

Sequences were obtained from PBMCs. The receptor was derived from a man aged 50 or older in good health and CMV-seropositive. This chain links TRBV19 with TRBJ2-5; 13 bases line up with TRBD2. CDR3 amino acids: CASSLFTGLAGTETQYF. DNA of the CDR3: TGTGCCAGTAGTCTATTTACGGGACTAGCGGGGACAGAGACCCAGTACTTC.